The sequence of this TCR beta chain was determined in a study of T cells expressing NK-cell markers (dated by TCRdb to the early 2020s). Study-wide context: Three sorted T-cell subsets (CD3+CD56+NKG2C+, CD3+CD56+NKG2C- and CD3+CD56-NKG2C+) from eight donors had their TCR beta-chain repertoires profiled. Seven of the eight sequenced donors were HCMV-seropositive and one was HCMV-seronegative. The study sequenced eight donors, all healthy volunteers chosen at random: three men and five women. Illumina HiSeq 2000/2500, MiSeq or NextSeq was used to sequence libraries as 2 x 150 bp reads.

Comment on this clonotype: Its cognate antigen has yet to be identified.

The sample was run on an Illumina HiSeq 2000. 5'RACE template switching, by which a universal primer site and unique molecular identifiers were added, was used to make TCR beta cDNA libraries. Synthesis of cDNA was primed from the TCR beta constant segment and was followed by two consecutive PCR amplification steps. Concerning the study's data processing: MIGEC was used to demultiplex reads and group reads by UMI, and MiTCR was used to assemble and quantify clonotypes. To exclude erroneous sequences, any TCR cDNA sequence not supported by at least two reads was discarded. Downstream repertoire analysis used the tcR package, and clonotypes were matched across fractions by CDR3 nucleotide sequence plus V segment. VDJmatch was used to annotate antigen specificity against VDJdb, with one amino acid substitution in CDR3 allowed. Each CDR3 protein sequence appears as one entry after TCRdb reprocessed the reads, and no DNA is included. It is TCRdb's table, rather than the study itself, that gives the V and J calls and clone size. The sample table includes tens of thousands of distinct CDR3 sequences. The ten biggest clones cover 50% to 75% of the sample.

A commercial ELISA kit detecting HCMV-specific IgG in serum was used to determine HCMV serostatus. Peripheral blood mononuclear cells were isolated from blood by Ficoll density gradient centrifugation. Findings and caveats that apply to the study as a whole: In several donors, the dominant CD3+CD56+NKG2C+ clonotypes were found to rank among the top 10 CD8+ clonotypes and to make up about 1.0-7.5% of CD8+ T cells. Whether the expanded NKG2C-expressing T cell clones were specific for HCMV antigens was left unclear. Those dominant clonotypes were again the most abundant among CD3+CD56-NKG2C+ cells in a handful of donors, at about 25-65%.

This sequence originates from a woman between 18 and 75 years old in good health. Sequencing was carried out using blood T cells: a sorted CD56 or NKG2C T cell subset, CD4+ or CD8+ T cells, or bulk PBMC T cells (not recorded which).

CDR3 protein: CSVEDIDWGTYNEQFF. The receptor chain draws on TRBV29-1 and TRBJ2-1. The CDR3, from cysteine to phenylalanine, totals 16 residues. No DNA sequence is on record. As encoded in the germline V gene, CDR1 is SQVTM while CDR2 is ANQGSEA.